This T cell receptor beta chain originates from a study of T-cell memory formation after mild COVID-19 (dated by TCRdb to about 2021). As for the study more broadly: Most TCR sequence clusters were specific to one of the two donors. Two young, previously healthy adult volunteers, one female and one male, were included in the cohort. T-cell clones expanding and contracting after mild COVID-19 in two donors were tracked by longitudinal TCRalpha and TCRbeta repertoire sequencing. The research as a whole found: Only a couple of mild cases were covered in the study, and larger cohorts including severe cases with pre-infection samples were considered necessary. Some responding clones were detected in pre-infection memory, which suggested that pre-existing cross-reactive memory T cells had joined the SARS-CoV-2 response. SARS-CoV-2 specificity was not confirmed for the second-wave clones peaking on day 37. Clones contracting from day 15 to 85 had balanced CD4/CD8 phenotypes, while a second wave expanding from day 15 to 37 was biased towards CD4+. Contracting CD4+ clones were located mainly in the CM and EM memory subsets, whereas CD8+ clones were found to be enriched in EMRA.

Ficoll-Paque density gradient centrifugation was used to isolate PBMCs. V was cut back by 7 bases and J by 4 bases, leaving a gap of 16 bases between them. There are 14 amino acids in the CDR3, from cysteine to phenylalanine inclusive. CDR3 DNA only is kept here, 42 bases in frame from base 1. As for this clonotype: It lacks a known antigen. Base qualities are not at hand, and no much larger clone is one base apart.

TCRdb records Illumina NovaSeq 6000 as the sequencer. TCRalpha and TCRbeta cDNA libraries were constructed by 5'RACE with constant-segment primers, with sample barcodes and unique molecular identifiers being introduced. RNA was extracted from every sample with Trizol reagent. Libraries were amplified in two PCR steps, with a second sample barcode and Illumina TruSeq adapters added in the second step. Sequencing of the libraries was done on an Illumina NovaSeq, producing 2 x 150 bp paired-end reads. The authors processed their data as follows. With migec v1.2.7, reads were demultiplexed and then collapsed into UMI-guided consensus sequences. Using mixcr v2.1.11, the UMI consensuses were aligned to TRA and TRB V and J templates and assembled into clonotypes. Clonotypes were classified as expanded or contracted when called significant by both edgeR and NoisET, with noise models trained on biological replicates. For edgeR calls, the cutoffs were a false discovery rate-adjusted p below 0.01 and a log2 fold-change threshold of 1. PCA with hierarchical clustering of max-normalized trajectories of the 1000 most abundant clonotypes was used as exploratory dynamics analysis. Each responding clone was given a CD4 or CD8 phenotype based on the CD4+ and CD8+ repertoires, which had been sequenced separately. TCRdb applied fastp at Q25 and MiXCR to the public reads, then kept only in-frame beta chains. Rows are unified per CDR3 protein, each entry keeping the most common DNA and genes. These V and J calls rely on TCRdb rather than the paper's analysis. The sample records a few hundred thousand distinct CDR3 sequences, under 20% of which are singletons. Clones ranked in the top ten supply more than 20% of the sample.

The origin of this receptor is a man aged 18 to 30 who had mild COVID-19 (a few samples of this study predate the infection). The sample titles of this study are shuffled in the database, so cell type and time point are left out; the donor was told from shared clones. The chain couples TRBV12-3 or TRBV12-4 to TRBJ1-1, with TRBD1 as a weak D call on 5 bases. Material for sequencing was PBMCs or a T cell subset sorted from them (not recorded which). This receptor has the CDR3 CASTMAQGITEAFF. DNA sequence: TGTGCCAGCACTATGGCTCAGGGAATCACTGAAGCTTTCTTT.